This T cell receptor (beta chain) was recorded in a study of cytomegalovirus exposure and HLA in healthy donors. The CDR3 loop spans 13 amino acids. V dropped 4 bases and J dropped 9 bases, with 16 bases sitting between them. Per germline, CDR1 MDHEN and CDR2 SYDVKM. 60 Vbeta and 13 Jbeta primers were used in PCR. Libraries were prepared by immunoSEQ multiplex PCR; TCRdb keeps only in-frame clonotypes and omits some of them. The sample lists around 250,000 clones, about 90% occurring once. The clonotype was recovered from a girl aged 2-10 years in good health and CMV-seronegative. The genes are TRBV28 and TRBJ2-7; possible D gene TRBD1, 6 bases. Sequences were obtained from PBMCs. The CDR3 is CASSSPRQAWQYF. CDR3 sequence (DNA): TGTGCCAGCAGTTCCCCCCGACAGGCCTGGCAGTACTTC.